Detailed here is one T cell receptor (beta chain). Its target is not known. The source of the sample is a study of cytotoxic CD8 clonotypes in ibrutinib-treated CLL. Study-wide findings and caveats: Baseline clonality exceeded age-matched healthy donors and tracked circulating CD8+ T-cell counts.

The CDR3 spans 11 residues. Germline lookup yields CDR1 LGHNA and CDR2 YSLEER. Between the trimmed V and J ends, which lost 5 bases and 7 bases, there was a span of 8 bases. Target depth was 1 in 200,000 to 1 in 1 million T cells, about 10x per clonotype. This table comes from immunoSEQ multiplex PCR, and its TCRdb copy is limited to in-frame clones, with some not included. The sample lists fewer than 150,000 clones, 84% seen once, with 3.3% in the top ten. This rearrangement joins TRBV4-3 to TRBJ1-2; D is perhaps TRBD1 (5 bases). This TCR was recovered from a human donor with chronic lymphocytic leukemia. The starting material was PBMCs, obtained after 24 months of ibrutinib treatment. CDR3 in DNA: TGCGCCAGCAGCAACACAGGTGGCTACACCTTC. Residues: CASSNTGGYTF.